The 4 T cell receptor beta chains below all came from one sample that was sequenced in a study of T-cell reconstitution after alpha-beta-depleted transplantation in children. Construction of the TCRbeta library involved unique molecular identifiers. Each CDR3 protein is one row after TCRdb ran MiXCR on the PCR reads. Among some 300,000 distinct CDR3 sequences listed, about 7.3% were seen once. Overall study results and limits: It was newly produced T cells that mostly accounted for T-cell counts and diversity one year after transplant.

Their antigen targets remain unknown. Source: peripheral blood, taken 360 days after TCRalphabeta/CD19-depleted stem cell transplant. The receptors were sampled from a female patient between 2 and 15 years old who had a stem cell transplant for Fanconi anemia, so the T cells may come from the graft donor.

This clonotype has at least ten counts. V is TRBV28 and J is TRBJ2-1; 14 bases line up with TRBD2. Germline V CDR1 and CDR2: MDHEN, SYDVKM. The V gene end was trimmed by 1 base and the J gene end by 0 bases; junction bases not matched to a gene: 11. The CDR3 spans 21 residues. As DNA, the CDR3 is TGTGCCAGCAGTTTATTAGGGGGACTAGCGGGGGAGTTATACTCCTACAATGAGCAGTTCTTC. Protein sequence: CASSLLGGLAGELYSYNEQFF. Based on the CDR3 plus reference TRBV28 and TRBJ2-1, the full variable domain is DVKVTQSSRYLVKRTGEKVFLECVQDMDHENMFWYRQDPGLGLRLIYFSYDVKMKEKGDIPEGYSVSREKKERFSLILESASTNQTSMYLCASSLLGGLAGELYSYNEQFFGPGTRLTVL.

This clonotype was seen at least ten times. The CDR3 coding sequence is TGCAGTGCTAGAGGACAGAATAATTCACCCCTCCACTTT. This codes for CSARGQNNSPLHF. The rearrangement links TRBV20-1 to TRBJ1-6; the D gene is possibly TRBD1 (5 bases). V lost 1 base and J lost 5, with 6 bases in between. The length of the CDR3 is 13 residues. The V gene's germline CDR1 is DFQATT and CDR2 SNEGSKA (reference sequence).

This clonotype showed up just a few times. The chain is built from TRBV11-2 and TRBJ1-1; D uncertain. The CDR3 spans 14 residues. Deletions cut 5 bases from V and 2 bases from J, with 12 bases between. CDR1 and CDR2 from the germline V gene are SGHAT and FQNNGV. This CDR3 is CASSDGVFNTEAFF. CDR3 in DNA: TGTGCCAGCAGCGATGGAGTTTTCAACACTGAAGCTTTCTTT. Supplemented by reference TRBV11-2 and TRBJ1-1, the full variable domain reads EAGVAQSPRYKIIEKRQSVAFWCNPISGHATLYWYQQILGQGPKLLIQFQNNGVVDDSQLPKDRFSAERLKGVDSTLKIQPAKLEDSAVYLCASSDGVFNTEAFFGQGTRLTVV.

This clonotype has a count of ten or more. The chain recombines TRBV5-5 with TRBJ2-7; perhaps D is TRBD1 or TRBD2 (5 bases each). Trimming removed 0 bases at V and 0 bases at J, with 16 bases between. The CDR3 length is 17 residues. Germline V gene lookup returns CDR1 SGHKS and CDR2 YYEKEE (reference sequence). The CDR3 reads CASSLASHPRGSYEQYF. CDR3 DNA: TGTGCCAGCAGCTTGGCCTCTCATCCGAGGGGCTCCTACGAGCAGTACTTC.